The text below deals with one TCR beta chain. The antigen is undetermined. This sample is part of a study of T cell responses to AZD1222 COVID-19 vaccine. Across the study: Pooling of second doses given at about 4 or about 12 weeks was done.

Generated by immunoSEQ multiplex PCR, the TCRdb table keeps only in-frame clones and is missing some. This table has 90,000 to 150,000 clones, approximately 90% appearing once. Whole-study results and caveats: Vaccine-related CD4 TCRs covered spike, predominating at 160-218 and 743-854. Seropositive at baseline were only a handful of AZD1222 recipients. Clonal diversity was possibly underestimated, and white British individuals and females predominated among donors.

Looked up from germline, CDR1 is SGHNT and CDR2 is YYREEE (reference sequence). The J segment lost 4 bases and the V segment lost 3 bases, leaving 3 bases of the junction unmatched. The CDR3 is 14 amino acids. The TCR comes from an adult in good health. The material sequenced was peripheral blood, taken on day 0 of AZD1222 vaccination. The V call is TRBV5-4, the J call TRBJ1-3; 8 bases map to TRBD1. CDR3 coding DNA: TGTGCCAGCAGCTCCCGGACAGGGGGAAACACCATATATTTT. Its protein is CASSSRTGGNTIYF.